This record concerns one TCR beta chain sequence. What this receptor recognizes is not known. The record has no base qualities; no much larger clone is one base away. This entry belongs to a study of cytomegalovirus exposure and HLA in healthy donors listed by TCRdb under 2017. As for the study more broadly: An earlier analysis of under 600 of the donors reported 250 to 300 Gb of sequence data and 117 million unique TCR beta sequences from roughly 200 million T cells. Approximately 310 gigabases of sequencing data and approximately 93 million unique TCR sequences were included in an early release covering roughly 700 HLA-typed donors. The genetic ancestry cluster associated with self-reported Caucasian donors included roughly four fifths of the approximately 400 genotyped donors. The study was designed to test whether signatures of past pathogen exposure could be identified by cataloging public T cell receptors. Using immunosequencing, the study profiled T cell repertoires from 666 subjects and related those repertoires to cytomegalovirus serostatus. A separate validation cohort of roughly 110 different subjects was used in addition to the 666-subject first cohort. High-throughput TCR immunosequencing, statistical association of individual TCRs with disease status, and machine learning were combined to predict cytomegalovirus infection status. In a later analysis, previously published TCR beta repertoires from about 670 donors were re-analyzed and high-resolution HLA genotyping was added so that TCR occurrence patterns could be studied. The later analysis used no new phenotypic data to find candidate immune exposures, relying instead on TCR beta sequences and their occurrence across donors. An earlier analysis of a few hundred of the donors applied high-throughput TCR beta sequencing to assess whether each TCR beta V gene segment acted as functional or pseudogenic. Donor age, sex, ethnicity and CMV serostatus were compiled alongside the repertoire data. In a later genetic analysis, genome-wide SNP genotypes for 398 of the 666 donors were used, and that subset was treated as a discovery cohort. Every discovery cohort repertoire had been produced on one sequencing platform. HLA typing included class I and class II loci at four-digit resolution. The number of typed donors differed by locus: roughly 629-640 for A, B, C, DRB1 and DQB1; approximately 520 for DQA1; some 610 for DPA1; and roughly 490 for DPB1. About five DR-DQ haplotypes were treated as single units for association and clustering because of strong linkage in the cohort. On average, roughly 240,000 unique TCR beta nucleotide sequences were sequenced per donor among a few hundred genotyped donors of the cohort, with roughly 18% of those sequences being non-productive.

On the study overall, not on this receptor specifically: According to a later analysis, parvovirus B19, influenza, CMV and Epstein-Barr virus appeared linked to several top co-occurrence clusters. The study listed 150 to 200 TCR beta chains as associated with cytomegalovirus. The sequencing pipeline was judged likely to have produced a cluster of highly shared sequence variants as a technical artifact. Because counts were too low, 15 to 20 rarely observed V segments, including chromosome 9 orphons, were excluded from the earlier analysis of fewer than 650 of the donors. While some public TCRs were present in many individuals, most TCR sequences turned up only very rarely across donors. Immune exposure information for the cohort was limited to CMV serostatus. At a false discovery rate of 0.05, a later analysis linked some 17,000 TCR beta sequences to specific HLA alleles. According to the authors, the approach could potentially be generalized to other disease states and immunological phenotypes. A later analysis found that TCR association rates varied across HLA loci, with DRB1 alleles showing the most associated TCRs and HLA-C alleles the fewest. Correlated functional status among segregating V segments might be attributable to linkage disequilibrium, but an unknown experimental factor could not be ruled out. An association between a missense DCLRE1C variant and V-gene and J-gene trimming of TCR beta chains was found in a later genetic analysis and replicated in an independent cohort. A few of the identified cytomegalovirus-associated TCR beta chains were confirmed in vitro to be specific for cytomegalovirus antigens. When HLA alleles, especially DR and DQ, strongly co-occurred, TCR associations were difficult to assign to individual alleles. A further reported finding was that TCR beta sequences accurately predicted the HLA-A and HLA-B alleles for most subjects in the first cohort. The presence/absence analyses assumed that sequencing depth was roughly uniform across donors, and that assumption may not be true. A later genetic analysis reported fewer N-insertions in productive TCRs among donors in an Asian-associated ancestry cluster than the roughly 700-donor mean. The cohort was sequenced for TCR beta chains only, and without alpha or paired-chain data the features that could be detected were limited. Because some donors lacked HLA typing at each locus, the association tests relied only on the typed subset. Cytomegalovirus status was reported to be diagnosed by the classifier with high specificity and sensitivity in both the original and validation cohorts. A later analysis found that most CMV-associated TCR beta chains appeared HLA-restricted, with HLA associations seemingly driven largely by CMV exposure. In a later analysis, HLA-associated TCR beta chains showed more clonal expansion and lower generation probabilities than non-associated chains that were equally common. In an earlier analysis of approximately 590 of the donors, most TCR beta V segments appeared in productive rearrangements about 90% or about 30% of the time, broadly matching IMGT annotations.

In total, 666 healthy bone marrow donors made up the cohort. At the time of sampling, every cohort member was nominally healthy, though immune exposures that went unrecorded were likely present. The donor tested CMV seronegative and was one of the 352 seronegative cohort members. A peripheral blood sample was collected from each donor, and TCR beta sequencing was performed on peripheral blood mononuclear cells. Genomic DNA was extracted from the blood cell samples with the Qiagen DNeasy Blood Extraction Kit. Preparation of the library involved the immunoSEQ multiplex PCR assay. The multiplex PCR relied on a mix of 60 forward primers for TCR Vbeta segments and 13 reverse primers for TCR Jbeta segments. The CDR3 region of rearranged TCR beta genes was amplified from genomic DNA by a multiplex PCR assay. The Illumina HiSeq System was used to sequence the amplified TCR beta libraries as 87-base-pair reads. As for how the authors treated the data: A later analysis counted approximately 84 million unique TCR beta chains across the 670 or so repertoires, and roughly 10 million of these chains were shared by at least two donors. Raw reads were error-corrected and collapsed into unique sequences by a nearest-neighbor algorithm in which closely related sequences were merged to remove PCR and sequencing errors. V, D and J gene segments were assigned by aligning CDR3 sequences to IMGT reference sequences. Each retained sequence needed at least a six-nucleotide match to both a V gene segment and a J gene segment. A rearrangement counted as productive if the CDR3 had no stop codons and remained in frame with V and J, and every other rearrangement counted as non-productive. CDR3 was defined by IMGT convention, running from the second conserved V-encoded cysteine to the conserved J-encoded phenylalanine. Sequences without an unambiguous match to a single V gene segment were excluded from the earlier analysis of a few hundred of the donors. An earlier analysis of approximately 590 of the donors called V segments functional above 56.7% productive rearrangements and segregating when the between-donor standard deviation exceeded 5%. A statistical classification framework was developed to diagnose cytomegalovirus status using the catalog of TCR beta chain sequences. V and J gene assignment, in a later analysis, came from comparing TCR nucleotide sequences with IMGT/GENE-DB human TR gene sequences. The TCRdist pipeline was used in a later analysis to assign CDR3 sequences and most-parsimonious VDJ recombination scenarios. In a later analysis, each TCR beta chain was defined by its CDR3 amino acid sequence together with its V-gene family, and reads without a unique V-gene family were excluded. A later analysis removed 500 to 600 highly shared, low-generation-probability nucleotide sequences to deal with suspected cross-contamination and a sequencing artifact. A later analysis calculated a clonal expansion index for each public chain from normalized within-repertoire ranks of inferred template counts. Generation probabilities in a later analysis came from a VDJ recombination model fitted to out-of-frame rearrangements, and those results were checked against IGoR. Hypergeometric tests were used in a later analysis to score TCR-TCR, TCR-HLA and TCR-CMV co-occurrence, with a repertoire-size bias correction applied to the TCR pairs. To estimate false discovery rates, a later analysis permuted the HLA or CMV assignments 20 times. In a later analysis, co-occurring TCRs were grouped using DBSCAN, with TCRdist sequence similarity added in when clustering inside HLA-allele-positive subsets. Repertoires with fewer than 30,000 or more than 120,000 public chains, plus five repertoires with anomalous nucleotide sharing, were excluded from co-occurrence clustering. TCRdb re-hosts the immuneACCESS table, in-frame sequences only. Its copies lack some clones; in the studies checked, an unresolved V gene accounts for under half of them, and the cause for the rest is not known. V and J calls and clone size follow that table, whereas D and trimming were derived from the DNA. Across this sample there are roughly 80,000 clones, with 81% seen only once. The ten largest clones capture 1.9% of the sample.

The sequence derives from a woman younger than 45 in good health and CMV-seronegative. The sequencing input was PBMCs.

The DNA sequence reads TGCGCCAGCAGCTTGGTCGGAGAGAGCAGTACAGATACGCAGTATTTT. It codes for CASSLVGESSTDTQYF. The chain couples TRBV5-1 to TRBJ2-3, with the D gene uncertain. In the germline V gene, CDR1 corresponds to SGHRS and CDR2 to YFSETQ. At the junction V is shortened by 0 bases and J by 3 bases, with 14 bases in between. From the cysteine up to the phenylalanine, the CDR3 has a length of 16 residues. Only the CDR3 region is kept as DNA, spanning 48 bases read in frame from base 1.